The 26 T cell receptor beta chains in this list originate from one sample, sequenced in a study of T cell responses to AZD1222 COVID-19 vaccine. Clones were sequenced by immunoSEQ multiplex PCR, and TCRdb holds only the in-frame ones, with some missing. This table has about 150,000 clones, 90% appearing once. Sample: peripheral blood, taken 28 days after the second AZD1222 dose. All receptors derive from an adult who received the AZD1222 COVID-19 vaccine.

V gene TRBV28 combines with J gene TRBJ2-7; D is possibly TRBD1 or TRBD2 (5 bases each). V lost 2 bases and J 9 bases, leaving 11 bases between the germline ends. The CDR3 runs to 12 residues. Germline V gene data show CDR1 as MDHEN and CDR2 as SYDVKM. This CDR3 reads CASSLGGSGQYF. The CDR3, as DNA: TGTGCCAGCAGTTTAGGGGGATCCGGGCAGTACTTC.

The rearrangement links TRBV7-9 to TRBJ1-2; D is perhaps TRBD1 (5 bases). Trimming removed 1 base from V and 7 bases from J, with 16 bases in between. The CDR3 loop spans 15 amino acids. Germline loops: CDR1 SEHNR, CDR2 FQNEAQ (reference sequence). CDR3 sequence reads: CASSLESGPGFGYTF. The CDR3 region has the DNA TGTGCCAGCAGCTTAGAATCAGGGCCAGGGTTTGGCTACACCTTC.

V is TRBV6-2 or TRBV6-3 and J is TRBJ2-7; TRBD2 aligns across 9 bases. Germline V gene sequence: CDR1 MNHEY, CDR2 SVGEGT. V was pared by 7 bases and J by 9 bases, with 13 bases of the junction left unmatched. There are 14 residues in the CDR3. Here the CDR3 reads CASTPTTSGLRQYF. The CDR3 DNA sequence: TGTGCCAGCACCCCTACGACTAGCGGACTTCGGCAGTACTTC.

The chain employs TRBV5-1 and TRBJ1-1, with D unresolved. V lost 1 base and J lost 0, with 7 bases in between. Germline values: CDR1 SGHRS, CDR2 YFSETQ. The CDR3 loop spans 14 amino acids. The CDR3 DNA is TGCGCCAGCAGCTTGAAGGACCTGAACACTGAAGCTTTCTTT. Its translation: CASSLKDLNTEAFF. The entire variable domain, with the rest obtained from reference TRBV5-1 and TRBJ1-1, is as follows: KAGVTQTPRYLIKTRGQQVTLSCSPISGHRSVSWYQQTPGQGLQFLFEYFSETQRNKGNFPGRFSGRQFSNSRSEMNVSTLELGDSALYLCASSLKDLNTEAFFGQGTRLTVV.

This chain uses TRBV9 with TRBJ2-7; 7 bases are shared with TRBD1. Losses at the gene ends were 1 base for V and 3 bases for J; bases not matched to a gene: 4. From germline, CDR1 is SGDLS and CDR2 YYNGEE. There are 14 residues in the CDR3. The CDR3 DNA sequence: TGTGCCAGCAGCGTACATAGGGACAGCTACGAGCAGTACTTC. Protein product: CASSVHRDSYEQYF.

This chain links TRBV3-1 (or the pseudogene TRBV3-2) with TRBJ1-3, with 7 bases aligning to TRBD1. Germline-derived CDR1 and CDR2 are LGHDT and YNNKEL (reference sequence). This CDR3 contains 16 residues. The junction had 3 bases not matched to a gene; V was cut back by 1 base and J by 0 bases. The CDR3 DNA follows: TGTGCCAGCAGCCAAGTGGGACAGTCCTCTGGAAACACCATATATTTT. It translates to CASSQVGQSSGNTIYF.

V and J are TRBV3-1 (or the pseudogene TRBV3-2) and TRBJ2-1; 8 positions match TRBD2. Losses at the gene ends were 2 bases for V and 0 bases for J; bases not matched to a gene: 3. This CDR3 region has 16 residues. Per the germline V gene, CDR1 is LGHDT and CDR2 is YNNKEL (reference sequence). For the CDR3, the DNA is TGTGCCAGCAGCCAAACTAGCGGTTACTCCTACAATGAGCAGTTCTTC. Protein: CASSQTSGYSYNEQFF.

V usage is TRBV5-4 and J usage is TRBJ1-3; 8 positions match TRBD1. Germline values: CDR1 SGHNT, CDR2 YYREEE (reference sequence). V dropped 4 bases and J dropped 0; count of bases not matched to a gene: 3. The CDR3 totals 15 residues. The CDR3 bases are TGTGCCAGCAGCCGTGGGACAGGCTCTGGAAACACCATATATTTT. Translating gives CASSRGTGSGNTIYF.

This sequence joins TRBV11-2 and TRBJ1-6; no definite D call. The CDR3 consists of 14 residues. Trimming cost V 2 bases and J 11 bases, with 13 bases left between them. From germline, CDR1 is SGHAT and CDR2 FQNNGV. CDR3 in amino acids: CASSLFPRETPLHF. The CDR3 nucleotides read TGTGCCAGCAGCTTATTCCCCCGAGAGACACCCCTCCACTTT. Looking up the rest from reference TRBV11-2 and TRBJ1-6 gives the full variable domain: EAGVAQSPRYKIIEKRQSVAFWCNPISGHATLYWYQQILGQGPKLLIQFQNNGVVDDSQLPKDRFSAERLKGVDSTLKIQPAKLEDSAVYLCASSLFPRETPLHFGNGTRLTVT.

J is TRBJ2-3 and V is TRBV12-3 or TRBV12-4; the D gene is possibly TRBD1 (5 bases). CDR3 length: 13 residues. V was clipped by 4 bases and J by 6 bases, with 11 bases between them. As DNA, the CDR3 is TGTGCCAGCAGTTCGGACATCTACGATACGCAGTATTTT. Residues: CASSSDIYDTQYF.

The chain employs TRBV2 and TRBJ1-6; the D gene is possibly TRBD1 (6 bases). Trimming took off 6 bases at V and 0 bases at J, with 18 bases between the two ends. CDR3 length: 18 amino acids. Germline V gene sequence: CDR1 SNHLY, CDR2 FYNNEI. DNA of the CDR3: TGTGCCAGCAGCCACGGGGGCCCGTCAAGCTCCTATAATTCACCCCTCCACTTT. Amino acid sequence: CASSHGGPSSSYNSPLHF.

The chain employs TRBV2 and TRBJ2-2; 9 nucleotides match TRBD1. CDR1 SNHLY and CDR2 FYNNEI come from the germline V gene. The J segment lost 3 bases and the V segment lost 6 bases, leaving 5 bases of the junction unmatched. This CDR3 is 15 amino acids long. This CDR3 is CASRARTGDTGELFF. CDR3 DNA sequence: TGTGCCAGCAGAGCGCGGACAGGGGACACCGGGGAGCTGTTTTTT.

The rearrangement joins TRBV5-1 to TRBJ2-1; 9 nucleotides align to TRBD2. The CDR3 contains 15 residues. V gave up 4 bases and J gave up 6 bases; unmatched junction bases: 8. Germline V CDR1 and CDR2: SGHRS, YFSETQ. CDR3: CASSLGLATGNEQFF. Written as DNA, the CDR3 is TGCGCCAGCAGCCTCGGACTAGCGACAGGCAATGAGCAGTTCTTC.

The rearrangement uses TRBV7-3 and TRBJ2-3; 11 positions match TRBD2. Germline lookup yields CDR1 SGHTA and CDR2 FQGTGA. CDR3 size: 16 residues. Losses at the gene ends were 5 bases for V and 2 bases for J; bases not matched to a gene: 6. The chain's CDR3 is CASSPGTSGPTDTQYF. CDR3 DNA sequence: TGTGCCAGCAGCCCAGGGACTAGCGGACCCACAGATACGCAGTATTTT. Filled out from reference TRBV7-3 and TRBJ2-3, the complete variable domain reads GAGVSQTPSNKVTEKGKYVELRCDPISGHTALYWYRQSLGQGPEFLIYFQGTGAADDSGLPNDRFFAVRPEGSVSTLKIQRTERGDSAVYLCASSPGTSGPTDTQYFGPGTRLTVL.

CDR3: CASSHREPGYGYTF. DNA for the CDR3: TGTGCCAGCAGTCACAGGGAGCCTGGCTATGGCTACACCTTC. V usage is TRBV28 and J usage is TRBJ1-2; maybe TRBD1 (6 bases). CDR1 is MDHEN, CDR2 SYDVKM, per germline. This CDR3 contains 14 residues. V lost 5 bases to trimming and J lost 4 bases, with 14 bases between them.

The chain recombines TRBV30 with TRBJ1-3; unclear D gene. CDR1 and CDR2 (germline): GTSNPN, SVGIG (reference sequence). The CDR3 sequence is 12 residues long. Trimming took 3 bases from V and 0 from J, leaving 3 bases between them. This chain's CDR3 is CAWRLSGNTIYF. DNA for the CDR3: TGTGCCTGGAGACTCTCTGGAAACACCATATATTTT.

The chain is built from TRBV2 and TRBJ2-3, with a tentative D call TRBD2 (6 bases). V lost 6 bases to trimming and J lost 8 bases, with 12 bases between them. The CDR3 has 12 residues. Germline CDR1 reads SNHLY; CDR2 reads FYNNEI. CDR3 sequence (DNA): TGTGCCAGCAGCATGGGGGGTTTTACGCAGTATTTT. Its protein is CASSMGGFTQYF.

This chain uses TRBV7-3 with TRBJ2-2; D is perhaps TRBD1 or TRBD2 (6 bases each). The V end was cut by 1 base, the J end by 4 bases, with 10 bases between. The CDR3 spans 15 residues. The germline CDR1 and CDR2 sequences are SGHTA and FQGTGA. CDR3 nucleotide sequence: TGTGCCAGCAGCTTAAACAGGGAGGCCACCGGGGAGCTGTTTTTT. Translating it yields CASSLNREATGELFF.

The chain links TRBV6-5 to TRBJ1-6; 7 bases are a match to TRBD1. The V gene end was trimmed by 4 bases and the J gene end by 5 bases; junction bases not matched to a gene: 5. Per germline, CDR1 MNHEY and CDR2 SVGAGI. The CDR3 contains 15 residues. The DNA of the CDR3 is TGTGCCAGCAGTTGGGGACAGAGAAATAATTCACCCCTCCACTTT. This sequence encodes CASSWGQRNNSPLHF.

CDR3: CAWGSTSFHSNEQFF. CDR3 nucleotides: TGTGCCTGGGGGTCTACTAGTTTCCACAGCAATGAGCAGTTCTTC. This chain uses TRBV30 with TRBJ2-1; D is perhaps TRBD2 (5 bases). Germline CDR1 reads GTSNPN; CDR2 reads SVGIG (reference sequence). V lost 5 bases to trimming and J lost 6 bases, with 20 bases between them. There are 15 residues in the CDR3.

The CDR3 region has the DNA TGTGCCAGCAGTATTCCTATGAGGGCGGCCGAAGCTTTCTTT. It encodes CASSIPMRAAEAFF. The chain has TRBV3-1 (or the pseudogene TRBV3-2) and TRBJ1-1; D gene uncertain. The ends were cut back, 6 bases at V and 8 bases at J, with 19 bases in the middle. Germline values: CDR1 LGHDT, CDR2 YNNKEL (reference sequence). The CDR3 loop spans 14 amino acids.

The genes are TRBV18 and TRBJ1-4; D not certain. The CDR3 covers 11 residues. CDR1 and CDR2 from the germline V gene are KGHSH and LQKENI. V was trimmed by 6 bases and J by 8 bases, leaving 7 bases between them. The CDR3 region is CASSPGEKLFF. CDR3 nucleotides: TGTGCCAGCTCGCCAGGAGAAAAACTGTTTTTT.

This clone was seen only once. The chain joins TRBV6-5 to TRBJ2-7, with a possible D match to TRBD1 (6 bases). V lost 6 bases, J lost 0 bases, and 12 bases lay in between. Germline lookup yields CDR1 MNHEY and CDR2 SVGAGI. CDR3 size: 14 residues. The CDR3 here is CASSDWTVSYEQYF. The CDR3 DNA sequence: TGTGCCAGCAGCGATTGGACAGTCTCCTACGAGCAGTACTTC.

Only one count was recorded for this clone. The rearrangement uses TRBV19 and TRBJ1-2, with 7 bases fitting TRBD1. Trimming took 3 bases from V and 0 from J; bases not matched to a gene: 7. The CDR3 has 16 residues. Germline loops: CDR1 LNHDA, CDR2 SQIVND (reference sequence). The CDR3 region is CASSIYGTASNYGYTF. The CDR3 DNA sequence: TGTGCCAGTAGTATTTATGGGACAGCATCTAACTATGGCTACACCTTC.

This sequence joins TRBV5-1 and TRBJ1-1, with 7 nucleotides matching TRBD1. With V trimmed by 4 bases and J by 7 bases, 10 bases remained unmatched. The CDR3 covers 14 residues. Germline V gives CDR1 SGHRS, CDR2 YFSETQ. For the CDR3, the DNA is TGCGCCAGCAGCGCCGGACAGGAAGGGGTTGAAGCTTTCTTT. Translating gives CASSAGQEGVEAFF.

The CDR3 DNA reads TGTGCCAGCACCATAAACACGTCGCCCCTAGCAAATGAGCAGTTCTTC. Protein product: CASTINTSPLANEQFF. The J gene is TRBJ2-1, the V gene TRBV28, with D possibly matching TRBD2 (5 bases). The germline V and J ends were trimmed by 7 bases and 7 bases, with 23 bases remaining between them. The CDR3 sequence is 16 residues long. The germline V gene encodes CDR1 MDHEN and CDR2 SYDVKM. The variable domain in full, completed from reference TRBV28 and TRBJ2-1, reads DVKVTQSSRYLVKRTGEKVFLECVQDMDHENMFWYRQDPGLGLRLIYFSYDVKMKEKGDIPEGYSVSREKKERFSLILESASTNQTSMYLCASTINTSPLANEQFFGPGTRLTVL.